Sequencing of this T cell receptor (beta chain) was carried out in a study of T cells in Graves' hyperthyroidism and ophthalmopathy. There are 16 residues in the CDR3. From germline, CDR1 is SNHLY and CDR2 FYNNEI. Trimming removed 8 bases at V and 4 bases at J, with 18 bases between. The CDR3 regions of TCR beta were amplified from RNA transcripts. The HTBI primer set was used in a first-round RT-PCR of the TCR CDR3. TCRdb analysed the multiplex PCR reads with MiXCR anew, one entry per CDR3 protein. Found here are around 300,000 distinct CDR3 sequences, approximately 13% of them singletons; the top ten hold about a third.

The receptor was isolated from a woman in her forties with Graves' ophthalmopathy. Sequencing was done on a sample of blood. The V and J genes are TRBV2 and TRBJ2-6; D call uncertain. CDR3 sequence reads: CASEAPELPGANVLTF. CDR3 nucleotides: TGTGCCAGCGAGGCTCCGGAGCTTCCCGGGGCCAACGTCCTGACTTTC.